This TCR beta chain was sequenced for a study of OX40 agonist ivuxolimab in advanced cancers. Generated by immunoSEQ multiplex PCR, the TCRdb table keeps only in-frame clones and is missing some. The sample gives roughly 76,000 clones, 85% to 95% of which show up once; about 5.5% is in the top ten. This CDR3 contains 15 residues. Germline loops: CDR1 SNHLY, CDR2 FYNNEI. Trimming took off 3 bases at V and 2 bases at J, with 11 bases between the two ends. The rearrangement uses TRBV2 and TRBJ1-3; D remains ambiguous. The clonotype was recovered from an adult with an advanced solid tumor such as melanoma, head and neck, liver or kidney cancer. The sequencing used CD4+ or CD8+ T cells sorted from blood, collected in a trial of the OX40 agonist ivuxolimab. The CDR3 bases are TGTGCCAGCAGTGATACAGATCCCCCTGGAAACACCATATATTTT. This codes for CASSDTDPPGNTIYF.